One and the same sample provided the 18 T cell receptor beta chains below, sequenced in a study of quantifying T cell responses using KT2 cells. Study summary: Reverse transcription used primers in the TCR alpha and beta constant regions.

An oligo carrying a UMI was ligated to the cDNA 3' end. The first PCR ran approximately 4 cycles with an equimolar RC1.1 and RC1.2 beta primer mix. TCRdb used MiXCR to reprocess the UMI-ligation and nested PCR reads, holding one entry per CDR3 protein. Of some 33,000 distinct CDR3 sequences in the sample, 10% are singletons; the top ten hold around 9.8%. The sample was PBMCs spiked with cells of the T cell clone KT2. Every receptor here comes from a human donor.

This chain uses TRBV6-2 or TRBV6-3 with TRBJ1-1; 9 nucleotides align to TRBD1. Per the germline V gene, CDR1 is MNHEY and CDR2 is SVGEGT. There are 12 residues in the CDR3. J lost 4 bases, V lost 10 bases, and 4 bases had no gene match. DNA for the CDR3: TGTGCCATCCGGGACAGGGTCACTGAAGCTTTCTTT. The encoded protein is CAIRDRVTEAFF.

This clonotype came up a few times. The J gene is TRBJ2-1, the V gene TRBV20-1, with TRBD1 as a possible D gene (6 bases). The CDR3 is made up of 12 amino acids. In germline, CDR1 is DFQATT, CDR2 SNEGSKA (reference sequence). V gave up 3 bases and J gave up 7 bases, with 10 bases separating them. This CDR3 reads CSARRQGNEQFF. CDR3 nucleotides: TGCAGTGCTAGGAGGCAGGGGAATGAGCAGTTCTTC.

The rearrangement uses TRBV30 and TRBJ1-2, with 7 bases that match TRBD1. The CDR3 extends over 13 amino acids. Trimming took 2 bases from V and 6 from J; bases not matched to a gene: 6. Germline CDR1 is GTSNPN and CDR2 is SVGIG (reference sequence). CDR3 sequence reads: CAWSHEGANGYTF. CDR3 bases: TGTGCCTGGAGTCACGAGGGGGCGAATGGCTACACCTTC.

The V gene is TRBV29-1, the J gene TRBJ2-1; TRBD1 aligns across 8 bases. Germline lookup yields CDR1 SQVTM and CDR2 ANQGSEA. The CDR3 has 12 residues. V lost 6 bases, J lost 8 bases, and 6 bases stayed unmatched. The CDR3 coding sequence is TGCAGCGTCAGGGGGCGCGGGGATGAGCAGTTCTTC. Protein: CSVRGRGDEQFF.

This clonotype was counted at least ten times. The J gene is TRBJ1-1, the V gene TRBV30; D remains ambiguous. CDR3 length: 15 residues. CDR1 is GTSNPN, CDR2 SVGIG, per germline (reference sequence). Trimming stripped 0 bases from V and 0 bases from J, with 11 bases between. The CDR3 protein is CAWSVSMVLNTEAFF. CDR3 DNA sequence: TGTGCCTGGAGTGTGTCGATGGTCTTGAACACTGAAGCTTTCTTT.

This clonotype was observed at least ten times. This rearrangement joins TRBV20-1 to TRBJ1-1; D perhaps matches TRBD1 (6 bases). The CDR3 spans 14 residues. Trimming left V 3 bases short and J 5 bases short, with 16 bases between. Germline values: CDR1 DFQATT, CDR2 SNEGSKA (reference sequence). CDR3: CSARGQGRWTEAFF. For the CDR3, the DNA is TGCAGTGCTAGGGGGCAGGGGAGGTGGACTGAAGCTTTCTTT.

This clonotype was observed many times. The chain combines TRBV6-6 with TRBJ1-5, with 10 bases fitting TRBD1. The J segment lost 0 bases and the V segment lost 2 bases, leaving 7 bases of the junction unmatched. Germline lookup yields CDR1 MNHNY and CDR2 SVGAGI (reference sequence). The CDR3 spans 18 residues. The CDR3 DNA reads TGTGCCAGCAGTTACCCTCTTGGGACAGGGGATAGCAATCAGCCCCAGCATTTT. This sequence encodes CASSYPLGTGDSNQPQHF.

This clonotype showed up just a few times. The chain uses TRBV24-1 and TRBJ2-2; D gene uncertain. The CDR3 has 14 residues. V was trimmed by 5 bases and J by 3 bases, leaving 9 bases between them. Germline-derived CDR1 and CDR2 are KGHDR and SFDVKD. The CDR3 coding sequence is TGTGCCACCAGTGTCGAGCGACACACCGGGGAGCTGTTTTTT. Its translation: CATSVERHTGELFF.

The sample holds many counts of this clonotype. The V and J genes are TRBV20-1 and TRBJ1-1; D gene uncertain. With 6 bases removed from V and 0 bases from J, the gap between germline ends came to 14 bases. Germline V lookup: CDR1 DFQATT, CDR2 SNEGSKA (reference sequence). The CDR3 contains 14 residues. The CDR3 reads CSAPRSGMNTEAFF. CDR3 DNA: TGCAGTGCACCGCGGTCGGGGATGAACACTGAAGCTTTCTTT.

Written as DNA, the CDR3 is TGTGCCATCAGTGATAGAGGTAGCTCTGAAGCTTTCTTT. As protein: CAISDRGSSEAFF. The chain combines TRBV10-3 with TRBJ1-1, with unresolved D. In germline, CDR1 is ENHRY, CDR2 SYGVKD. This CDR3 comprises 13 residues. V was shortened by 3 bases and J by 6 bases, with 11 bases between the two germline ends.

This chain uses TRBV2 with TRBJ2-3; 9 bases fit TRBD1. Germline trimming cut 8 bases from V and 0 bases from J; bases unmatched to any gene: 12. Germline V lookup: CDR1 SNHLY, CDR2 FYNNEI. The CDR3 length is 17 residues. CDR3 in amino acids: CASGVGQGFASTDTQYF. The CDR3, as DNA: TGTGCCAGCGGGGTCGGACAGGGGTTTGCGAGCACAGATACGCAGTATTTT. The variable domain in full, with the rest retrieved from reference TRBV2 and TRBJ2-3, is EPEVTQTPSHQVTQMGQEVILRCVPISNHLYFYWYRQILGQKVEFLVSFYNNEISEKSEIFDDQFSVERPDGSNFTLKIRSTKLEDSAMYFCASGVGQGFASTDTQYFGPGTRLTVL.

For this clonotype: A much larger clone differs by one base, so this may be a read error. The chain uses TRBV6-5 and TRBJ2-5; D gene ambiguous. The CDR3 is 15 amino acids. Trimming left V 0 bases short and J 1 base short, with 9 bases between. Germline loops: CDR1 MNHEY, CDR2 SVGAGI. The CDR3 DNA reads TGTGCCAGCAGTTACTCGACCTGGCCCCAAGAGACCCAGTACTTC. Protein: CASSYSTWPQETQYF.

This clonotype showed up just a few times. The V and J genes are TRBV9 and TRBJ2-7; D unclear. V lost 2 bases, J lost 0 bases, and 6 bases lay in between. The germline gives CDR1 SGDLS, CDR2 YYNGEE. This CDR3 has 13 amino acids. As DNA, the CDR3 is TGTGCCAGCAGCGTGGGCGGCTCCTACGAGCAGTACTTC. Protein product: CASSVGGSYEQYF.

This clonotype was detected many times. The chain combines TRBV5-6 with TRBJ2-5; 13 bases align to TRBD2. In germline, CDR1 is SGHDT, CDR2 YYEEEE. This CDR3 has 15 amino acids. Trimming at V came to 4 bases and at J to 5 bases, leaving 5 bases not matched to a gene. In nucleotides, the CDR3 is TGTGCCAGCAGCGGACTAGCGGGGGCACGGGAGACCCAGTACTTC. It is translated as CASSGLAGARETQYF.

V usage is TRBV25-1 and J usage is TRBJ2-3, with 13 positions matching TRBD2. The germline CDR1 and CDR2 sequences are MGHDK and SYGVNS. The CDR3 runs to 14 residues. Trimming cost V 6 bases and J 4 bases; bases outside gene matches: 1. DNA of the CDR3: TGTGCCAGCAGGGGACTAGCGGGACCAGATACGCAGTATTTT. Its protein product is CASRGLAGPDTQYF.

This clonotype appeared a few times. The chain has TRBV12-3 or TRBV12-4 and TRBJ2-7; 7 bases map to TRBD2. The CDR3 length is 15 residues. With V trimmed by 5 bases and J by 3 bases, 10 bases remained unmatched. The CDR3 here is CASSPNAGAIYEQYF. In nucleotides, the CDR3 is TGTGCCAGCAGTCCAAACGCGGGAGCCATCTACGAGCAGTACTTC.

The chain recombines TRBV6-5 with TRBJ1-1; tentatively, D is TRBD1 (5 bases). The V and J ends lost 8 bases and 3 bases respectively, with 7 bases between them. The germline CDR1 and CDR2 sequences are MNHEY and SVGAGI. CDR3 length: 11 amino acids. CDR3 nucleotides: TGTGCCAGCCAGGGTCACACTGAAGCTTTCTTT. It codes for CASQGHTEAFF.

This clonotype was counted a few times. The chain combines TRBV6-5 with TRBJ1-6; 7 nucleotides align to TRBD1. V lost 7 bases and J lost 7; bases outside the gene matches: 10. CDR1 is MNHEY, CDR2 SVGAGI, per germline. This CDR3 region has 15 residues. In DNA, the CDR3 is TGTGCCAGCACCCCGACAGGGCGTGGGAATTCACCCCTCCACTTT. It translates to CASTPTGRGNSPLHF.